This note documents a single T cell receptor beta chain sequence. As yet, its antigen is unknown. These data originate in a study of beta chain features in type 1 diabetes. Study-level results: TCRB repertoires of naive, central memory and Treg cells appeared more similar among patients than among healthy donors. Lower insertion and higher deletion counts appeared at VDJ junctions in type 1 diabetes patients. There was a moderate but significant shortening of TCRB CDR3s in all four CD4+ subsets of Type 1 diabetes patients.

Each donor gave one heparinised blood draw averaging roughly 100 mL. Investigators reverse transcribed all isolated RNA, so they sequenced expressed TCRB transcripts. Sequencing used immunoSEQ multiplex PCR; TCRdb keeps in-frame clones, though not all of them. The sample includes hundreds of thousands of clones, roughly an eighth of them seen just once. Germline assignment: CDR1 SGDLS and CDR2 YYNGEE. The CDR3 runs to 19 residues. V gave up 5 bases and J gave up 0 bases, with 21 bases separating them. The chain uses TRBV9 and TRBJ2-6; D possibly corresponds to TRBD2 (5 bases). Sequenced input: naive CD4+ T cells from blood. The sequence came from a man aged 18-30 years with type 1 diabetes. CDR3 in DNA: TGTGCCAGCAGTCTAATGTACCGCCGGGGTTACTCTGGGGCCAACGTCCTGACTTTC. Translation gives CASSLMYRRGYSGANVLTF. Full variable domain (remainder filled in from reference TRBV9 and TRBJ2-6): DSGVTQTPKHLITATGQRVTLRCSPRSGDLSVYWYQQSLDQGLQFLIQYYNGEERAKGNILERFSAQQFPDLHSELNLSSLELGDSALYFCASSLMYRRGYSGANVLTFGAGSRLTVL.